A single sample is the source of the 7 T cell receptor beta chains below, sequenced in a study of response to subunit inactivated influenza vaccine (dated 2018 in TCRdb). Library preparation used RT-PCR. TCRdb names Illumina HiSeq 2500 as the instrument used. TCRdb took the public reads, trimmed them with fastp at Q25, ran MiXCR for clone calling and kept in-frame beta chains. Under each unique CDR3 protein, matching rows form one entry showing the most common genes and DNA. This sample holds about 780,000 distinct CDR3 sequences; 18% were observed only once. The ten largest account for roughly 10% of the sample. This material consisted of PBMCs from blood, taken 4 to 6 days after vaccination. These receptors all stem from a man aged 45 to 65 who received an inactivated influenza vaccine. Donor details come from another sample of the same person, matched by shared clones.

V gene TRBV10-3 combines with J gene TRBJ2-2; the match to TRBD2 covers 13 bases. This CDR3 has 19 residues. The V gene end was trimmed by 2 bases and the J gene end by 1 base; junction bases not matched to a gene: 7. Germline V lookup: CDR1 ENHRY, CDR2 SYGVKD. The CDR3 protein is CAISEPPGLAGKNTGELFF. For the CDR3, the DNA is TGTGCCATCAGTGAGCCACCGGGACTAGCGGGGAAGAACACCGGGGAGCTGTTTTTT.

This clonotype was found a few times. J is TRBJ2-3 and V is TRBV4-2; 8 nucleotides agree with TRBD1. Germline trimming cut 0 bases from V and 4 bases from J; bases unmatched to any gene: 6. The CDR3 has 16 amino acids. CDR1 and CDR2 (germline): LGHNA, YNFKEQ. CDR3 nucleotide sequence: TGTGCCAGCAGCCAAGACGGGCAGGGGGCATCAGATACGCAGTATTTT. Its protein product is CASSQDGQGASDTQYF.

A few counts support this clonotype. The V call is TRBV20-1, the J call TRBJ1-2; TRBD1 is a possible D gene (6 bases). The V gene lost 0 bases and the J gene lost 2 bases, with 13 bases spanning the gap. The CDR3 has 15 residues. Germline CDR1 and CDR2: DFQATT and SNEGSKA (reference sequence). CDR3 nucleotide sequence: TGCAGTGCTAGAGATTTAAGGCAGGGGAACTATGGCTACACCTTC. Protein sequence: CSARDLRQGNYGYTF.

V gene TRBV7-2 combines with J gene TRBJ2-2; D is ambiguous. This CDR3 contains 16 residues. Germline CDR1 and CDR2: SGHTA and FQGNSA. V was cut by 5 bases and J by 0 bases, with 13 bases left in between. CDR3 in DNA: TGTGCCAGCAGCCCCAGGTCGGCTGCGAACACCGGGGAGCTGTTTTTT. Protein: CASSPRSAANTGELFF.

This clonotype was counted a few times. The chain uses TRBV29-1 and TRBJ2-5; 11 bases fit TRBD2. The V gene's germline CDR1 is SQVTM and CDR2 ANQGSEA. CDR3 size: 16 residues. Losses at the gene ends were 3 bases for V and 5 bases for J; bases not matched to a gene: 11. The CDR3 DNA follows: TGCAGCGTTGAGAACTACCTCCGGACTAGCGGGGAGACCCAGTACTTC. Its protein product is CSVENYLRTSGETQYF.

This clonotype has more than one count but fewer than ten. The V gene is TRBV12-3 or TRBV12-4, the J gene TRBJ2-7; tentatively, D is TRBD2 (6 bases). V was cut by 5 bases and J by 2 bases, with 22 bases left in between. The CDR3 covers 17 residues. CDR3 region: CASSEIGLAGGTYEQYF. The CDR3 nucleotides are TGTGCCAGCAGTGAAATTGGTCTAGCTGGGGGGACCTACGAGCAGTACTTC.

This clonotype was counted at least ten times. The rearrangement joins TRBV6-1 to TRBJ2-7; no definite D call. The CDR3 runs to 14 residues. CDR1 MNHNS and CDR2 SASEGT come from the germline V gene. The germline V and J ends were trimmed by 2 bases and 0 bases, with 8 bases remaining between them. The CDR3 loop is CASSELRSSYEQYF. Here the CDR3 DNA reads TGTGCCAGCAGTGAATTGAGAAGCTCCTACGAGCAGTACTTC.